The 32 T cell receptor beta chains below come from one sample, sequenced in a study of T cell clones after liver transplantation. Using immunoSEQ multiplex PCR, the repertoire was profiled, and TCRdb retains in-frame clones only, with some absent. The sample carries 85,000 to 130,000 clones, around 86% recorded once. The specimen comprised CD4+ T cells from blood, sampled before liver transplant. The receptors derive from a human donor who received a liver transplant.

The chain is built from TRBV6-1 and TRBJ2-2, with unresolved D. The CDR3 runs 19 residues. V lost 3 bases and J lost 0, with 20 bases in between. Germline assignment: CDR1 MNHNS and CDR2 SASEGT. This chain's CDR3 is CASSDVIRSDHANTGELFF. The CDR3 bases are TGTGCCAGCAGTGATGTGATCAGGAGCGACCACGCGAACACCGGGGAGCTGTTTTTT.

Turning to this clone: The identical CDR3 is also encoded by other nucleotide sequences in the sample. As DNA, the CDR3 is TGTGCCAGCAGTTCCCCAGGCTCTGGAAACACCATATATTTT. Its protein is CASSSPGSGNTIYF. The V gene is TRBV27, the J gene TRBJ1-3; D is uncertain. The CDR3 covers 14 residues. Germline V lookup: CDR1 MNHEY, CDR2 SMNVEV (reference sequence). Trimming took off 4 bases at V and 0 bases at J, with 7 bases between the two ends.

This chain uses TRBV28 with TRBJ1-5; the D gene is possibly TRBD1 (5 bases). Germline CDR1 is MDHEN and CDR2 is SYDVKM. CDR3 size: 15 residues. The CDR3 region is CATLPGSRGYQPQHF. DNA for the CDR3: TGTGCTACCCTACCGGGATCGAGGGGATATCAGCCCCAGCATTTT.

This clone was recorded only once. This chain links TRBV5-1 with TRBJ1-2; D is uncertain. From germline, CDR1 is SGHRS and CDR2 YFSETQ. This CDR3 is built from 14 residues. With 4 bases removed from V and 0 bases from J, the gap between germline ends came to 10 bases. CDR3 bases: TGCGCCAGCAGCACGGACCGTTCTAACTATGGCTACACCTTC. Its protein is CASSTDRSNYGYTF.

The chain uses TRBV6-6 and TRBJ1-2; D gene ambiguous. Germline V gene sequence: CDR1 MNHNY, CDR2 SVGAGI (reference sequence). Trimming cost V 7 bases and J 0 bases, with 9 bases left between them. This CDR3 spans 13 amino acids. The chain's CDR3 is CASNDGANYGYTF. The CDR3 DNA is TGTGCCAGCAACGATGGAGCTAACTATGGCTACACCTTC.

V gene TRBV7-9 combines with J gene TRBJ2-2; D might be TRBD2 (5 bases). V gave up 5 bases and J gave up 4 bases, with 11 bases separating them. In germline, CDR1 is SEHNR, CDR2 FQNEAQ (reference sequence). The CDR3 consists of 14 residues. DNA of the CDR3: TGTGCCAGCAGCCTAACTGGGAGCACCGGGGAGCTGTTTTTT. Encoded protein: CASSLTGSTGELFF.

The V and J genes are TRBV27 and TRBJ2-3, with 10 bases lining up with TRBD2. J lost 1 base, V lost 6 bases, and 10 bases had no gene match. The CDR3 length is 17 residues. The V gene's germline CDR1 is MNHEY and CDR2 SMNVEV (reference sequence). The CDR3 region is CASRLSGRAVGTDTQYF. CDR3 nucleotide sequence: TGTGCCAGCAGGTTAAGCGGGAGGGCCGTGGGCACAGATACGCAGTATTTT.

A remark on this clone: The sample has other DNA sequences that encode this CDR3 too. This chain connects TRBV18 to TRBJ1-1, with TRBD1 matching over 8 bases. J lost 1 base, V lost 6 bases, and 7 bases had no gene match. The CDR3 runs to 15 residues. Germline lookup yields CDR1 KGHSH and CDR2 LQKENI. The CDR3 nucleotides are TGTGCCAGCTCGCTCCCGGACAGGGCGAACACTGAAGCTTTCTTT. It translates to CASSLPDRANTEAFF.

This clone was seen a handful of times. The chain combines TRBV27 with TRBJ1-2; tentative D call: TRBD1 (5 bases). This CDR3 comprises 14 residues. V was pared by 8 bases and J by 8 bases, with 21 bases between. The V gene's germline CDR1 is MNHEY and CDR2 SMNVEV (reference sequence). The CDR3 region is CASARSGQRRGYTF. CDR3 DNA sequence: TGTGCCAGCGCACGAAGTGGACAAAGGCGGGGCTACACCTTC.

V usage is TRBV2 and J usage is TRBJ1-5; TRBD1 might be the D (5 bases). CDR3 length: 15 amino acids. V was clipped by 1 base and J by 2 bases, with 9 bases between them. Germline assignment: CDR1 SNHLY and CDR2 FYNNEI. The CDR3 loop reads CASSEEGLGNQPQHF. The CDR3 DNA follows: TGTGCCAGCAGTGAAGAGGGGTTAGGCAATCAGCCCCAGCATTTT. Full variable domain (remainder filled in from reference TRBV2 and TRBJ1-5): EPEVTQTPSHQVTQMGQEVILRCVPISNHLYFYWYRQILGQKVEFLVSFYNNEISEKSEIFDDQFSVERPDGSNFTLKIRSTKLEDSAMYFCASSEEGLGNQPQHFGDGTRLSIL.

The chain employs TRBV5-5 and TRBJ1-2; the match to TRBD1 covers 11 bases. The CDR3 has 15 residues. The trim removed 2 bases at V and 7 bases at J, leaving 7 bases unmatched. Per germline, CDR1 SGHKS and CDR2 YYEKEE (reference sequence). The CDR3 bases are TGTGCCAGCAGCTTAATCGGACAGGGGGCGACTGGCTACACCTTC. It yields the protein CASSLIGQGATGYTF.

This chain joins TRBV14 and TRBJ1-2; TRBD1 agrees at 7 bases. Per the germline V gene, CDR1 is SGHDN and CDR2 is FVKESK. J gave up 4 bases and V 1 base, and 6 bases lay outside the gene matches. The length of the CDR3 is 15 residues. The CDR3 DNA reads TGTGCCAGCAGCCAAGTTCGACAGGGCGTCTATGGCTACACCTTC. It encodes CASSQVRQGVYGYTF.

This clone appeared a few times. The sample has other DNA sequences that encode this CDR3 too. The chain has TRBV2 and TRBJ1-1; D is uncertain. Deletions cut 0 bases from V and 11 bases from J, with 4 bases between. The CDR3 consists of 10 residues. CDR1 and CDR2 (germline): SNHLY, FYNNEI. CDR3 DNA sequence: TGTGCCAGCAGTGAAGCGCGGGCTTTCTTT. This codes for CASSEARAFF.

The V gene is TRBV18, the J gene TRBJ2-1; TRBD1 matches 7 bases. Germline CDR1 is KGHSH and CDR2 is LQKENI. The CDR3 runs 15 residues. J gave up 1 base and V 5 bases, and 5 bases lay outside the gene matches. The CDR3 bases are TGTGCCAGCTCAGACAGGGAAGAATCCTACAATGAGCAGTTCTTC. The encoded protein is CASSDREESYNEQFF.

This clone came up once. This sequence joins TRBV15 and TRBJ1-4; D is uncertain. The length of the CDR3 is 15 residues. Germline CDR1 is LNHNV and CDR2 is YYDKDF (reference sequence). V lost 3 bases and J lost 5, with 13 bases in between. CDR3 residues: CATSRELSSNEKLFF. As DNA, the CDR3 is TGTGCCACCAGCAGGGAGCTGAGCTCGAATGAAAAACTGTTTTTT.

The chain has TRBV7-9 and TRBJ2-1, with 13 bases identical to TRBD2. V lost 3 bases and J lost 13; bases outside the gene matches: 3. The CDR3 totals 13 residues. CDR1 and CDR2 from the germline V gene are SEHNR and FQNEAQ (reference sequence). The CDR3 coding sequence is TGTGCCAGCAGCTTTACTAGCGGGAGGGGCCAGTTCTTC. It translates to CASSFTSGRGQFF.

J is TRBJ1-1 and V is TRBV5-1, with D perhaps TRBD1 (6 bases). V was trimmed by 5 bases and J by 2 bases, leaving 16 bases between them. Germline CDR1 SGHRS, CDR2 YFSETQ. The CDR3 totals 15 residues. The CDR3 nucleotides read TGCGCCAGCAGTGATACCGGGACATATAACACTGAAGCTTTCTTT. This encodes CASSDTGTYNTEAFF.

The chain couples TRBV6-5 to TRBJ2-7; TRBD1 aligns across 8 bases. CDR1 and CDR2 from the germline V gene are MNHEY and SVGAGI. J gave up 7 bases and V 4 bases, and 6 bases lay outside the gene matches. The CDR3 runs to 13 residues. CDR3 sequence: CASSSDRVREQYF. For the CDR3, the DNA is TGTGCCAGCAGTTCGGACAGGGTTCGGGAGCAGTACTTC.

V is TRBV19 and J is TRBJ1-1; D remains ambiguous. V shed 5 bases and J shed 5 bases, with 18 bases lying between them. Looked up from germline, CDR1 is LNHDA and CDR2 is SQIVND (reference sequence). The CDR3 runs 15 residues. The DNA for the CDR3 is TGTGCCAGTAGTGGCCTTTTCACAAAGGCGACTGAAGCTTTCTTT. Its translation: CASSGLFTKATEAFF.

The CDR3 nucleotides read TGTGCCAGCTCCTGGACGGTATCCTACAATGAGCAGTTCTTC. Its translation is CASSWTVSYNEQFF. This sequence joins TRBV18 and TRBJ2-1, with D unclear. CDR1 is KGHSH and CDR2 is LQKENI in the germline V gene. The CDR3 has 14 amino acids. Trimming took 6 bases from V and 1 from J, leaving 10 bases between them.

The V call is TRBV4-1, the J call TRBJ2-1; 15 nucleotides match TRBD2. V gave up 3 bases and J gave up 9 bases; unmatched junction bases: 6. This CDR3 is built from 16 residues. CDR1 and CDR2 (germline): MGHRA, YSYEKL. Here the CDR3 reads CASSQEGLAGGVEQFF. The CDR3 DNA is TGCGCCAGCAGCCAGGAGGGACTAGCGGGAGGCGTTGAGCAGTTCTTC.

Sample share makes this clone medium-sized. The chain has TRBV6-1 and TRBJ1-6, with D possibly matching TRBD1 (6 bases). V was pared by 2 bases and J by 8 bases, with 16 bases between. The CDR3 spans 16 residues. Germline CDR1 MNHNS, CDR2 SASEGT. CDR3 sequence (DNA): TGTGCCAGCAGTGAATGGATAGGGGGGACGGATTCACCCCTCCACTTT. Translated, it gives CASSEWIGGTDSPLHF.

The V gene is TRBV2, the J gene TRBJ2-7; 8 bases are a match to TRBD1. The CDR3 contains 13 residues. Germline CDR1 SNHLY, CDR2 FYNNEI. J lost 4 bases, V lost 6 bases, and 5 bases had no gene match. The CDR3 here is CASREDRDYEQYF. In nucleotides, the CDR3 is TGTGCCAGCAGGGAGGACAGGGATTACGAGCAGTACTTC.

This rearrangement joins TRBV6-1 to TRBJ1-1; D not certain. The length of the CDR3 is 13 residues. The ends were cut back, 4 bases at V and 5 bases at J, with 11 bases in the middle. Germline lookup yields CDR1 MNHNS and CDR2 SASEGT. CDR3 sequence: CASSARGGTEAFF. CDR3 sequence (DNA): TGTGCCAGCAGTGCCCGGGGAGGTACTGAAGCTTTCTTT.

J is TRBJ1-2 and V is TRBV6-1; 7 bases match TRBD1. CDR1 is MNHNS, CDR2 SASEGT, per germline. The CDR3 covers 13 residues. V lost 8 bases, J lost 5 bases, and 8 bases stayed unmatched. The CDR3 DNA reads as TGTGCCAGCGATAGGGACAGTAGTTATGGCTACACCTTC. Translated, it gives CASDRDSSYGYTF.

CDR3 in amino acids: CASSLFTQMGRYNEQFF. CDR3 DNA: TGTGCCAGCAGTTTATTCACACAAATGGGGAGATACAATGAGCAGTTCTTC. The rearrangement joins TRBV27 to TRBJ2-1, with TRBD2 as a possible D gene (5 bases). From germline, CDR1 is MNHEY and CDR2 SMNVEV (reference sequence). There are 17 residues in the CDR3. Trimming removed 1 base at V and 4 bases at J, with 17 bases between.

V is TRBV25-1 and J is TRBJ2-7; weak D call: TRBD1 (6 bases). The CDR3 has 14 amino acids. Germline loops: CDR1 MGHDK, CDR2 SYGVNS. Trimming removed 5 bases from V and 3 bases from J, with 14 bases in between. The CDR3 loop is CASSPHAGDYEQYF. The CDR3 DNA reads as TGTGCCAGCAGTCCACATGCAGGGGACTACGAGCAGTACTTC.

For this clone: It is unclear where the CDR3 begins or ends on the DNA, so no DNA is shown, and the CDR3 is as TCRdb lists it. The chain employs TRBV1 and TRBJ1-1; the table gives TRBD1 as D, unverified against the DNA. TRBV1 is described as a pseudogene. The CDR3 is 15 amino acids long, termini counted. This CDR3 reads CTSSQDWASGAEAFF.

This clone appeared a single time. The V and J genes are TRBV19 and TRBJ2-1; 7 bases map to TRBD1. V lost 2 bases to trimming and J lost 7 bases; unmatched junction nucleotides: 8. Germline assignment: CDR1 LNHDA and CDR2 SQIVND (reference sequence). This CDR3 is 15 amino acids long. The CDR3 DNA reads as TGTGCCAGTAGTATAATGGGACAGATTTTTAATGAGCAGTTCTTC. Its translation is CASSIMGQIFNEQFF.

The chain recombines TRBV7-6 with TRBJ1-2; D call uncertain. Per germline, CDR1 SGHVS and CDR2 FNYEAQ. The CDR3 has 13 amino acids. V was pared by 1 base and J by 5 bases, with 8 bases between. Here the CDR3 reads CASSLGTDYGYTF. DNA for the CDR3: TGTGCCAGCAGCTTAGGTACTGATTATGGCTACACCTTC.

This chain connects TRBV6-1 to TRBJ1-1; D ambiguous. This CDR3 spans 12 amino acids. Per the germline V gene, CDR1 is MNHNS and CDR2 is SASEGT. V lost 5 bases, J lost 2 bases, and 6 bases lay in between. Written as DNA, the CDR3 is TGTGCCAGCAGTTATAAAAACACTGAAGCTTTCTTT. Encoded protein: CASSYKNTEAFF.

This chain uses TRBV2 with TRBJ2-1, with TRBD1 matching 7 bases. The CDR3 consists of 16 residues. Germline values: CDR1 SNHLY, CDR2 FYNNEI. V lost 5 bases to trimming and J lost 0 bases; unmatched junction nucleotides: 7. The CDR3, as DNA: TGTGCCAGCAGTATCAACAGGGGTCACTCCTACAATGAGCAGTTCTTC. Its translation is CASSINRGHSYNEQFF. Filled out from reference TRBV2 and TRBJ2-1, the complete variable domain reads EPEVTQTPSHQVTQMGQEVILRCVPISNHLYFYWYRQILGQKVEFLVSFYNNEISEKSEIFDDQFSVERPDGSNFTLKIRSTKLEDSAMYFCASSINRGHSYNEQFFGPGTRLTVL.